One and the same sample provided the 6 T cell receptor beta chains below, sequenced in a study of a mutant IDH1 vaccine in newly diagnosed glioma. The sample's time point: week 11, during vaccination. The study gave 300 ug of mutant IDH1 20-mer peptide per vaccine dose, with topical imiquimod. Their target antigens are unknown. Libraries were prepared by immunoSEQ multiplex PCR; TCRdb keeps only in-frame clonotypes and omits some of them. Here the sample spans around 31,000 clones, around four fifths being singletons. Material: PBMCs, obtained from a glioma patient whose treatment included an IDH1 peptide vaccine. The origin of the receptors is a man in his thirties or forties with glioma.

The rearrangement links TRBV6-6 to TRBJ2-7; 7 nucleotides line up with TRBD1. Per the germline V gene, CDR1 is MNHNY and CDR2 is SVGAGI (reference sequence). V shed 10 bases and J 3 bases; nucleotides not matched to a gene: 9. This CDR3 comprises 13 residues. CDR3 residues: CATLGDSSYEQYF. CDR3 coding DNA: TGTGCCACACTAGGGGACAGCAGCTACGAGCAGTACTTC.

The chain couples TRBV19 to TRBJ2-7; tentative D call: TRBD1 (6 bases). V lost 9 bases and J 0 bases, leaving 12 bases between the germline ends. This CDR3 is built from 13 residues. The germline V gene encodes CDR1 LNHDA and CDR2 SQIVND (reference sequence). The CDR3 DNA follows: TGTGCCAGCCGACAGGCTAGCTCCTACGAGCAGTACTTC. Amino acids: CASRQASSYEQYF.

This clone has a single count. The V gene is TRBV28, the J gene TRBJ1-5; 7 bases line up with TRBD1. CDR1 and CDR2 from the germline V gene are MDHEN and SYDVKM. Trimming removed 7 bases from V and 5 bases from J; junction bases left unmatched: 2. The CDR3 runs to 12 residues. The CDR3 DNA sequence: TGTGCCAGCAACACAGGGGATCAGCCCCAGCATTTT. Translation gives CASNTGDQPQHF. Filled out from reference TRBV28 and TRBJ1-5, the complete variable domain reads DVKVTQSSRYLVKRTGEKVFLECVQDMDHENMFWYRQDPGLGLRLIYFSYDVKMKEKGDIPEGYSVSREKKERFSLILESASTNQTSMYLCASNTGDQPQHFGDGTRLSIL.

The chain carries TRBV7-6 and TRBJ1-1, with D perhaps TRBD1 (5 bases). The length of the CDR3 is 14 residues. CDR1 and CDR2 (germline): SGHVS, FNYEAQ. With 8 bases removed from V and 3 bases from J, the gap between germline ends came to 16 bases. CDR3 sequence: CASREQEGYTEAFF. CDR3 nucleotides: TGTGCCAGCCGTGAACAGGAGGGGTACACTGAAGCTTTCTTT.

The genes are TRBV6-5 and TRBJ2-5; D is possibly TRBD1 (6 bases). Germline CDR1 and CDR2: MNHEY and SVGAGI. Trimming removed 2 bases from V and 5 bases from J, with 15 bases in between. This CDR3 comprises 15 residues. DNA of the CDR3: TGTGCCAGCAGTTACGACGGCTTCCAGGGGGAGACCCAGTACTTC. Encoded protein: CASSYDGFQGETQYF.

CDR3 sequence: CAISVSGDSGANVLTF. CDR3 nucleotides: TGTGCCATCAGTGTCAGCGGCGACTCTGGGGCCAACGTCCTGACTTTC. The chain combines TRBV10-3 with TRBJ2-6, with a tentative D call TRBD2 (5 bases). CDR1 and CDR2 from the germline V gene are ENHRY and SYGVKD. This CDR3 contains 16 residues. V was cut by 4 bases and J by 0 bases, with 10 bases left in between.